A single T cell receptor (beta chain) is shown here with its context. As yet, its antigen is unknown. Vbeta (60) and Jbeta (13) primers were used in the PCR. Measured with immunoSEQ multiplex PCR; TCRdb has only the in-frame clones, and not every one. Of 160,000 or so clones in the sample, about 80% were seen once. These data are taken from a study of cytomegalovirus exposure and HLA in healthy donors. The study's findings and limits: Because they were indistinguishable, some V segments, including TRBV6-2 and TRBV6-3, were excluded. Sequences of the TCR beta chain were said to predict the HLA-A and HLA-B alleles of most subjects accurately. More clonal expansion characterized HLA-associated TCR beta chains than equally common others in a later analysis. Later analysis demonstrated an association between a missense DCLRE1C variant and TCR beta V- and J-gene trimming.

CDR3 length: 15 amino acids. Trimming at V came to 3 bases and at J to 5 bases, leaving 4 bases not matched to a gene. The V gene's germline CDR1 is MNHEY and CDR2 SVGAGI. The TCR comes from a man younger than 45 in good health and CMV-seronegative. Source material: PBMCs. The V gene is TRBV6-5, the J gene TRBJ2-1, with TRBD2 matching 10 bases. This CDR3 is CASSYPGTSDNEQFF. The CDR3 DNA reads TGTGCCAGCAGTTATCCAGGGACTAGCGACAATGAGCAGTTCTTC.